Listed below are T cell receptor beta chains from one sample, sequenced in a study of CD8+CD57+ T cells in acquired aplastic anemia. Each CDR3 protein is one row after TCRdb ran MiXCR on the reads. The sample holds about 160,000 distinct CDR3 sequences; roughly 48% are singletons and the top ten take about 2.8%. Source material: sorted CD4+, CD8+, or CD8+CD57+ T cells (not recorded which) from PBMCs. Receptor source: a human donor with aplastic anemia. The CDR3 runs from the conserved cysteine through the conserved F or W.

V: TRBV19; CDR3: CASSSGGANTEAFF
V: TRBV6-1; CDR3: CASGRQTGELFF
V: TRBV29-1; CDR3: CSPTVPWDRDLSDEQYF
V: TRBV20-1; CDR3: CSARTGGGTFF
V: TRBV5-1; CDR3: CASSSLAGVAGELFF
V: TRBV5-4; CDR3: CASSLVKGATGELFF
V: TRBV29-1; CDR3: CSVADPGQGGQPQHF
V: TRBV10-3; CDR3: CAISGGQPTDTQYF
V: TRBV24-1; CDR3: CATSPDRGGQPQHF
V: TRBV11-2; CDR3: CASSLEQGRETQYF
V: TRBV7-6; CDR3: CASTRTGTGGMGELFF
V: TRBV18; CDR3: CASSTGEGQPQHF
V: TRBV28; CDR3: CASSSSLGGSSYNPPLHF
V: TRBV20-1; CDR3: CSARPVRRGPRDTQYF
V: TRBV27; CDR3: CARESGGGLNSPLHF
V: TRBV7-2; CDR3: CASSTSRTAYEQYF
V: TRBV7-6; CDR3: CASSLGDYSEQYF
V: TRBV2; CDR3: CASSKQSTDTQYF
V: TRBV5-1; CDR3: CASSLGEYEQYF
V: TRBV10-2; CDR3: CASSVKGGEYTGELFF
V: TRBV2; CDR3: CASSFDRDGYTF
V: TRBV6-1; CDR3: CASSLVTGNQPQHF
V: TRBV29-1; CDR3: CSSSPDSASGGYTF
V: TRBV29-1; CDR3: CSVEGRNYGYTF
V: TRBV25-1; CDR3: CASSGWSGNTIYF
V: TRBV20-1; CDR3: CRARDRGSYEQYF
V: TRBV7-6; CDR3: CASSLATGSYEQYF
V: TRBV7-9; CDR3: CASSLTPYNEQFF
V: TRBV5-1; CDR3: CASSNALSGANVLTF
V: TRBV10-3; CDR3: CAIRGQGEDTQYF